The source of this T cell receptor (beta chain) is a study of blood T cell repertoires in COVID-19. Whole-study context: Sites across the United States, Italy and Spain contributed samples from acute and convalescent COVID-19. T cells, B-cell-depleted T cells, or PBMCs supplied cDNA or gDNA.

Followed longitudinally, the Seattle patients had been enrolled during active infection. The CDR3 has 13 amino acids. V gave up 2 bases and J gave up 4 bases, with 9 bases separating them. Germline V CDR1 and CDR2: ENHRY, SYGVKD. In the original analysis: Estimated nucleated cell counts came from reference gene primer amplification. TCRdb keeps only in-frame clones here, not all; method: immunoSEQ multiplex PCR. That table is the source of V, J and clone size, and D and trimming were worked out from the DNA. The table lists 65,000 to 85,000 clones, 86% of them singletons. Sequences were obtained from peripheral blood. The rearrangement uses TRBV10-3 and TRBJ2-7; D is perhaps TRBD2 (6 bases). The TCR sequence derives from an elderly man with COVID-19, enrolled during active disease. The CDR3: CAISELEGYEQYF. Here the CDR3 DNA reads TGTGCCATCAGTGAGCTGGAGGGGTACGAGCAGTACTTC.